Shown below are 17 T cell receptor beta chains from a single sample sequenced in a study of blood T cell repertoires in COVID-19. Assay: immunoSEQ multiplex PCR; the TCRdb copy retains only in-frame clones and omits some. This sample has around 280,000 clones, with around 90% found just once. Sample: peripheral blood. The source is a woman between 45 and 65 years old who had recovered from COVID-19.

The chain recombines TRBV6-6 with TRBJ1-2; 9 bases map to TRBD1. The ends lost 11 bases at V and 8 bases at J; junction bases unmatched: 9. The length of the CDR3 is 12 residues. CDR1 is MNHNY and CDR2 is SVGAGI in the germline V gene (reference sequence). Here the CDR3 reads CAGGQGIGGYTF. CDR3 DNA: TGTGCCGGAGGACAGGGGATTGGCGGCTACACCTTC.

This clone has a single count. The V call is TRBV28, the J call TRBJ2-5; D possibly corresponds to TRBD1 (6 bases). The CDR3 totals 16 residues. Trimming left V 4 bases short and J 5 bases short, with 20 bases between. CDR1 is MDHEN and CDR2 is SYDVKM in the germline V gene. This CDR3 reads CASSSGRGTLGETQYF. The CDR3 DNA sequence: TGTGCCAGCAGTTCCGGCAGGGGCACCCTCGGGGAGACCCAGTACTTC.

This chain connects TRBV28 to TRBJ1-2; 11 positions match TRBD1. The CDR3 totals 15 residues. The germline V gene encodes CDR1 MDHEN and CDR2 SYDVKM. The V segment lost 8 bases and the J segment 3 bases; nucleotides outside the gene matches: 8. CDR3 nucleotides: TGTGCCAGCTATGGACAGGGGGCTTGGGACTATGGCTACACCTTC. It codes for CASYGQGAWDYGYTF.

Worth noting for this clone: This same CDR3 is encoded by further DNA sequences in the sample. The rearrangement uses TRBV7-2 and TRBJ2-1; 10 positions match TRBD2. There are 15 residues in the CDR3. With V trimmed by 5 bases and J by 3 bases, 4 bases remained unmatched. Germline lookup yields CDR1 SGHTA and CDR2 FQGNSA. In DNA form, the CDR3 reads TGTGCCAGCAGCCCCTGGACTAGCGGCTACAATGAGCAGTTCTTC. It translates to CASSPWTSGYNEQFF.

The V call is TRBV6-5, the J call TRBJ1-1; D is uncertain. The CDR3 is 14 residues long. V gave up 0 bases and J gave up 2 bases, with 7 bases separating them. The germline V gene encodes CDR1 MNHEY and CDR2 SVGAGI. The CDR3 protein is CASSYSSDNTEAFF. The CDR3 DNA follows: TGTGCCAGCAGTTACTCAAGCGATAACACTGAAGCTTTCTTT.

The chain combines TRBV29-1 with TRBJ2-1, with TRBD2 as a possible D gene (5 bases). The V gene's germline CDR1 is SQVTM and CDR2 ANQGSEA. This CDR3 has 14 amino acids. Trimming stripped 7 bases from V and 2 bases from J, with 15 bases between. CDR3 DNA sequence: TGCAGCGCTGACCCTCGGGGAACCTACAATGAGCAGTTCTTC. Translation gives CSADPRGTYNEQFF.

The CDR3 DNA sequence: TGTGCCTGGGGACGGGACAGCACTGAAGCTTTCTTT. Protein product: CAWGRDSTEAFF. The gene calls are TRBV30 and TRBJ1-1; 7 bases match TRBD1. The V segment lost 5 bases and the J segment 4 bases; nucleotides outside the gene matches: 4. The CDR3 length is 12 residues. CDR1 GTSNPN and CDR2 SVGIG come from the germline V gene (reference sequence).

CDR3 DNA: TGTGCCAGCAGTTATAAAGTATGGGGCGGGGGCACCGGGGAGCTGTTTTTT. Translating gives CASSYKVWGGGTGELFF. The rearrangement links TRBV6-2 or TRBV6-3 to TRBJ2-2; 7 bases map to TRBD2. The CDR3 extends over 17 amino acids. The V and J ends lost 3 bases and 4 bases, in that order; junction bases with no gene match: 11. Germline V gives CDR1 MNHEY, CDR2 SVGEGT.

J is TRBJ2-7 and V is TRBV4-3; D is uncertain. The germline V gene encodes CDR1 LGHNA and CDR2 YSLEER. Between the trimmed V and J ends, which lost 1 base and 5 bases, there was a span of 21 bases. This CDR3 contains 17 residues. Written as DNA, the CDR3 is TGCGCCAGCAGCCAAGGGGTGCGAGACCGAAGCAGCGACGAGCAGTACTTC. Translating gives CASSQGVRDRSSDEQYF.

The V call is TRBV18, the J call TRBJ1-1; D gene ambiguous. The V gene's germline CDR1 is KGHSH and CDR2 LQKENI. The CDR3 totals 10 residues. V was trimmed by 11 bases and J by 5 bases, leaving 9 bases between them. Written as DNA, the CDR3 is TGTGCCGCCGCGCGGACTGAAGCTTTCTTT. Residues: CAAARTEAFF. Supplemented by reference TRBV18 and TRBJ1-1, the full variable domain reads NAGVMQNPRHLVRRRGQEARLRCSPMKGHSHVYWYRQLPEEGLKFMVYLQKENIIDESGMPKERFSAEFPKEGPSILRIQQVVRGDSAAYFCAAARTEAFFGQGTRLTVV.

This clone was found once. This sequence joins TRBV9 and TRBJ2-7; D uncertain. V lost 4 bases and J 4 bases, leaving 12 bases between the germline ends. Germline V gene lookup returns CDR1 SGDLS and CDR2 YYNGEE. The CDR3 loop spans 13 amino acids. CDR3 DNA sequence: TGTGCCAGCAGCCCGCACCAGGATTACGAGCAGTACTTC. This encodes CASSPHQDYEQYF. Complete variable domain (other parts from reference TRBV9 and TRBJ2-7): DSGVTQTPKHLITATGQRVTLRCSPRSGDLSVYWYQQSLDQGLQFLIQYYNGEERAKGNILERFSAQQFPDLHSELNLSSLELGDSALYFCASSPHQDYEQYFGPGTRLTVT.

The chain couples TRBV28 to TRBJ1-4; D is perhaps TRBD1 (6 bases). The germline CDR1 and CDR2 sequences are MDHEN and SYDVKM. The CDR3 consists of 14 residues. V was pared by 3 bases and J by 3 bases, with 8 bases between. CDR3 bases: TGTGCCAGCAGTTTCACAGGGTCTAATGAAAAACTGTTTTTT. Translating it yields CASSFTGSNEKLFF. Looking up the rest from reference TRBV28 and TRBJ1-4 gives the full variable domain: DVKVTQSSRYLVKRTGEKVFLECVQDMDHENMFWYRQDPGLGLRLIYFSYDVKMKEKGDIPEGYSVSREKKERFSLILESASTNQTSMYLCASSFTGSNEKLFFGSGTQLSVL.

This rearrangement joins TRBV11-2 to TRBJ2-2; 9 bases align to TRBD2. Germline CDR1 and CDR2: SGHAT and FQNNGV. This CDR3 contains 18 residues. V lost 0 bases and J lost 4; bases outside the gene matches: 9. CDR3 DNA sequence: TGTGCCAGCAGCTTAGAAGCGGGAGGCCCCCTTCGCACCGGGGAGCTGTTTTTT. It yields the protein CASSLEAGGPLRTGELFF.

The V call is TRBV6-6, the J call TRBJ2-1; 10 bases are a match to TRBD2. Germline values: CDR1 MNHNY, CDR2 SVGAGI (reference sequence). Germline trimming cut 5 bases from V and 2 bases from J; bases unmatched to any gene: 3. CDR3 size: 15 residues. The CDR3: CASSPSGSPYNEQFF. Written as DNA, the CDR3 is TGTGCCAGCAGTCCTAGCGGGAGTCCCTACAATGAGCAGTTCTTC.

This rearrangement joins TRBV27 to TRBJ2-1; 13 bases line up with TRBD2. V gave up 3 bases and J gave up 8 bases; unmatched junction bases: 10. This CDR3 has 17 residues. Germline lookup yields CDR1 MNHEY and CDR2 SMNVEV (reference sequence). CDR3 sequence reads: CASSLYRGLAGFDEQFF. The CDR3 region has the DNA TGTGCCAGCAGTTTGTACAGGGGACTAGCGGGATTCGATGAGCAGTTCTTC.

V and J are TRBV7-3 and TRBJ2-5, with a possible D match to TRBD2 (6 bases). The CDR3 length is 14 residues. Trimming stripped 5 bases from V and 7 bases from J, with 17 bases between. Germline V gives CDR1 SGHTA, CDR2 FQGTGA. The CDR3 DNA follows: TGTGCCAGCAGCCCCCAATCTAGGGGAGGGACCCAGTACTTC. It translates to CASSPQSRGGTQYF.

The rearrangement joins TRBV10-3 to TRBJ1-5; D may be TRBD1 (5 bases). The V end was cut by 3 bases, the J end by 1 base, with 7 bases between. The germline V gene encodes CDR1 ENHRY and CDR2 SYGVKD. The CDR3 covers 14 residues. CDR3 bases: TGTGCCATCAGTGAAAGACAGAGCAATCAGCCCCAGCATTTT. It yields the protein CAISERQSNQPQHF.